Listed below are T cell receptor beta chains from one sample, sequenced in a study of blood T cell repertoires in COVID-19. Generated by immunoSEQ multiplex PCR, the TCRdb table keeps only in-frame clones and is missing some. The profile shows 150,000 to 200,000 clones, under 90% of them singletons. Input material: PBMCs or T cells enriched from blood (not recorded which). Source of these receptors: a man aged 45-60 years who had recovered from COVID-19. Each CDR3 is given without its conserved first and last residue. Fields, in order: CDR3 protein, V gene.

CDR3 protein: ASRYGTSGGDTQY
V gene: TRBV5-1

CDR3 protein: ASSQYINYGYT
V gene: TRBV14

CDR3 protein: ASSSDRYNSPLH
V gene: TRBV5-1

CDR3 protein: ASSPEEYQETQY
V gene: TRBV7-9

CDR3 protein: ASSERARGLGNTIY
V gene: TRBV10-1

CDR3 protein: ASSPGTHTDNSPLH
V gene: TRBV5-5

CDR3 protein: ASSHLLQGSSYNEQF
V gene: TRBV4-2

CDR3 protein: ASSDSKQGVRYGYT
V gene: TRBV25-1

CDR3 protein: ASSLDTSNQPQH
V gene: TRBV7-9

CDR3 protein: ASSYYSLSGGPGELF
V gene: TRBV6-2/TRBV6-3

CDR3 protein: ASSRQRGGPDTQY
V gene: TRBV11-2

CDR3 protein: SVDSNQPQH
V gene: TRBV29-1

CDR3 protein: AIRQAMNQPQH
V gene: TRBV6-5

CDR3 protein: ASSLTNTEAF
V gene: TRBV11-2

CDR3 protein: ASRWGGGDEQF
V gene: TRBV27

CDR3 protein: ASSGPGQGISSNYGYT
V gene: TRBV9

CDR3 protein: ASSLGTNQY
V gene: TRBV11-2

CDR3 protein: ASKQTTGELF
V gene: TRBV12-3/TRBV12-4

CDR3 protein: ASSPRTQGEQF
V gene: TRBV7-2

CDR3 protein: ASSPGTGIRQNEKLF
V gene: TRBV7-9